These 5 T cell receptor delta chains were all obtained from the same sample, sequenced in a study of delta chains in infants with herpesvirus infections (dated by TCRdb to the early 2020s). Library prep was done by RT-PCR. Data came from an Illumina MiSeq. PBMC RNA was reverse transcribed with SuperScript II using gamma-chain- and delta-chain-specific primers to generate TCR cDNA. Via CATT, TCRdb reprocessed the public reads, and rows with identical DNA were then joined. The sample table holds 600 to 650 delta-chain clones, of which 2.5% to 3% were seen once. The biggest ten clones account for just under 30% of the sample. The sample in question was peripheral blood, obtained at time point 3 of longitudinal follow-up. These receptors were obtained from a human donor who was a Ugandan infant, either HIV-exposed or HIV-unexposed (not recorded which).

This clone was detected a few times. V is TRDV1 and J is TRDJ1; D is unresolved. V shed 0 bases and J shed 0 bases, with 5 bases lying between them. The CDR3 covers 14 residues. Looked up from germline, CDR1 is TSWWSYY and CDR2 is QGS. The CDR3 bases are TGTGCTCTTGGGGAACTTCCCCACACCGATAAACTCATCTTT. Translating gives CALGELPHTDKLIF.

About this clone itself: A far larger clone is one base from this, pointing to a likely read error. The V gene is TRAV36/DV7, the J gene TRDJ1; TRDD3 agrees at 9 bases. TCRdb lists no J gene, so it was determined here by aligning the DNA to germline. V lost 6 bases to trimming and J lost 8 bases; unmatched junction nucleotides: 53. The CDR3 is 27 amino acids. Germline-derived CDR1 and CDR2 are VTNFRS and LTSSGIE (reference sequence). The CDR3 is CAGSLEPLQRLSFSPNWGRGLGGKLIF. CDR3 DNA sequence: TGTGCTGGTTCCCTGGAACCCCTACAACGTTTGTCCTTCAGCCCTAACTGGGGGAGAGGCTTAGGAGGAAAACTCATCTTT.

Relative to its sample, this clone is large (0.1 to 1%). The V gene is TRAV29/DV5, the J gene TRDJ1; 8 bases fit TRDD3. V dropped 0 bases and J dropped 0; count of bases not matched to a gene: 28. Germline CDR1 NSMFDY, CDR2 ISSIKDK. The length of the CDR3 is 23 residues. Here the CDR3 DNA reads TGTGCAGCAAGCGAAAAAAGGCTTCGTGGGGACGGTGGGGGATCACCTTACACCGATAAACTCATCTTT. This codes for CAASEKRLRGDGGGSPYTDKLIF.

As regards this clone: This DNA translates differently at residue 9 from the TCRdb protein, which is that of a much larger clone; a read error is likely, and the protein shown is the DNA's own translation. The gene calls are TRDV1 and TRDJ1; 8 bases are a match to TRDD3. Per germline, CDR1 TSWWSYY and CDR2 QGS. This CDR3 spans 21 amino acids. The junction had 24 bases not matched to a gene; V was cut back by 2 bases and J by 4 bases. CDR3 sequence reads: CALGEVSRRAYGIRGGDKLIF. The CDR3 DNA reads TGTGCTCTTGGGGAAGTAAGTAGACGGGCCTACGGGATACGCGGAGGCGATAAACTCATCTTT.

No V gene was called, and the J gene is TRDJ1; the table's D call TRDD3 went unverified against the DNA. The CDR3 has 18 amino acids. The CDR3 DNA reads TGTGCTTCATTGTGCCGCCCTGTCCGGGGACCCGCACCCGATAAACTCATCTTT. Translated, it gives CASLCRPVRGPAPDKLIF.